This T cell receptor (beta chain) appears in the sequencing data of a study of shared clonotypes between healthy human individuals. Whole-study findings and limits: An expected dependence of interdonor clonotype sharing on sequencing depth was noted. Rarefaction indicated that sorted-subset sequencing remained incomplete although depth was large. Around 5.3% of naive CD4 clonotypes were shared across several donors.

A remark on this clone: No antigen is known for it.

Produced via immunoSEQ multiplex PCR; TCRdb's table is partial and in-frame only. In the table there are about 2 million clones, roughly 95% of which are singletons. Trimming left V 6 bases short and J 1 base short, with 16 bases between. Germline-derived CDR1 and CDR2 are MNHEY and SVGAGI. The CDR3 has 15 amino acids. Terminally differentiated effector memory CD45RA+ cells were left out of the naive CD8 fraction, which was CD45RO-negative and positively selected for CCR7. This TCR derives from a man between 18 and 35 years old in good health. Sequenced input: naive CD8+ T cells sorted from blood. The chain uses TRBV6-5 and TRBJ2-7, with D tentatively TRBD1 or TRBD2 (5 bases each). The CDR3 loop is CASSRGEGKSYEQYF. The CDR3 coding sequence is TGTGCCAGCAGCCGGGGCGAAGGGAAGTCCTACGAGCAGTACTTC.